The 30 T cell receptor beta chains in this list originate from one sample, sequenced in a study of blood T cells in healthy people across ages. Together with a sample-barcoded 5' primer, a J-beta primer mix was included in a second PCR lasting about 7 to 12 cycles. TCRdb ran MiXCR on the 5' RACE reads and lists one entry per CDR3 protein. Among about 970,000 distinct CDR3 sequences listed, roughly 47% were seen once. Sequencing input: blood. These receptor sequences come from a woman aged 55-69 years in good health.

The chain employs TRBV15 and TRBJ2-1; tentatively, D is TRBD2 (5 bases). Germline lookup yields CDR1 LNHNV and CDR2 YYDKDF (reference sequence). The germline V and J ends were trimmed by 3 bases and 7 bases, with 10 bases remaining between them. This CDR3 region has 13 residues. The CDR3 is CATSREKRNEQFF. In DNA form, the CDR3 reads TGTGCCACCAGCAGGGAGAAGCGGAATGAGCAGTTCTTC.

The chain links TRBV9 to TRBJ2-3, with 7 bases lining up with TRBD2. The V gene end was trimmed by 3 bases and the J gene end by 6 bases; junction bases not matched to a gene: 4. CDR3 length equals 13 residues. Germline V CDR1 and CDR2: SGDLS, YYNGEE. CDR3 in amino acids: CASSGTSPDTQYF. CDR3 coding DNA: TGTGCCAGCAGCGGGACTAGTCCGGATACGCAGTATTTT.

The chain recombines TRBV6-2 or TRBV6-3 with TRBJ2-3, with 8 bases aligning to TRBD1. The J segment lost 0 bases and the V segment lost 8 bases, leaving 4 bases of the junction unmatched. Germline V gene sequence: CDR1 MNHEY, CDR2 SVGEGT. The CDR3 totals 14 residues. This CDR3 reads CASLDRASTDTQYF. The CDR3 DNA is TGTGCCAGCCTGGACAGGGCCAGCACAGATACGCAGTATTTT.

This clonotype has just a few counts. The chain uses TRBV13 and TRBJ2-7; perhaps TRBD1 as D (6 bases). Trimming stripped 1 base from V and 3 bases from J, with 16 bases between. The CDR3 extends over 16 amino acids. Germline V CDR1 and CDR2: PRHDT, FYEKMQ (reference sequence). The CDR3 here is CASSLATGKRFYEQYF. The DNA for the CDR3 is TGTGCCAGCAGCTTAGCGACAGGAAAGAGATTCTACGAGCAGTACTTC.

This sequence joins TRBV7-2 and TRBJ2-7, with a possible D match to TRBD2 (6 bases). CDR1 and CDR2 from the germline V gene are SGHTA and FQGNSA. The V gene lost 7 bases and the J gene lost 3 bases, with 13 bases spanning the gap. The CDR3 is 13 amino acids. The CDR3 DNA is TGTGCCAGCAAGGGCGGTAGCGGCTACGAGCAGTACTTC. It encodes CASKGGSGYEQYF.

This sequence joins TRBV20-1 and TRBJ2-5; tentatively, D is TRBD1 or TRBD2 (7 bases each). The assigned J gene may be wrong: the sequence end matches TRBJ2-7 better. This CDR3 has 13 residues. Germline V gene lookup returns CDR1 DFQATT and CDR2 SNEGSKA (reference sequence). The CDR3 loop is CSAGGGGSYEQYF. CDR3 in DNA: TGCAGTGCAGGGGGCGGGGGCTCCTACGAGCAGTACTTC.

In this sample, this clonotype turned up once. The V gene is TRBV28, the J gene TRBJ2-3; D gene unclear. The CDR3 loop spans 12 amino acids. Germline CDR1 is MDHEN and CDR2 is SYDVKM. Trimming took off 7 bases at V and 4 bases at J, with 9 bases between the two ends. The CDR3 DNA sequence: TGTGCCAGCAAGGCTACCCCAGATACGCAGTATTTT. This codes for CASKATPDTQYF.

This clonotype is a singleton in its sample. This chain links TRBV20-1 with TRBJ2-6; D remains unclear. V was clipped by 0 bases and J by 0 bases, with 6 bases between them. The germline V gene encodes CDR1 DFQATT and CDR2 SNEGSKA (reference sequence). The CDR3 spans 15 residues. As DNA, the CDR3 is TGCAGTGCTAGAGATTGGAGCTCTGGGGCCAACGTCCTGACTTTC. Translation gives CSARDWSSGANVLTF.

V is TRBV29-1 and J is TRBJ2-5; D is possibly TRBD2 (6 bases). The germline V gene encodes CDR1 SQVTM and CDR2 ANQGSEA. The CDR3 is 14 residues long. The V and J ends lost 0 bases and 1 base respectively, with 9 bases between them. The CDR3 nucleotides are TGCAGCGTTGAAGACCTAGCGATCCAAGAGACCCAGTACTTC. It is translated as CSVEDLAIQETQYF.

This clonotype was found a few times. The chain is built from TRBV6-5 and TRBJ1-5; 10 nucleotides agree with TRBD1. The CDR3 is made up of 15 amino acids. V shed 5 bases, J shed 7 bases, and the junction held 8 bases outside the gene matches. Germline V lookup: CDR1 MNHEY, CDR2 SVGAGI. Here the CDR3 DNA reads TGTGCCAGCAGTCCCGGGACAGGGGTCCGGCAGCCCCAGCATTTT. Translation: CASSPGTGVRQPQHF.

This clonotype was recorded once. The chain is built from TRBV7-9 and TRBJ2-7; 11 positions match TRBD2. Unmatched junction bases numbered 2, after V lost 1 base and J lost 0 bases. This CDR3 has 16 residues. CDR1 is SEHNR and CDR2 is FQNEAQ in the germline V gene (reference sequence). CDR3 sequence (DNA): TGTGCCAGCAGCTTAGACGGACTAGCGGGCTCCTACGAGCAGTACTTC. Translating gives CASSLDGLAGSYEQYF.

The chain has TRBV3-1 and TRBJ2-4; 9 nucleotides align to TRBD1. Trimming removed 6 bases from V and 1 base from J; junction bases left unmatched: 13. This CDR3 has 18 residues. Germline loops: CDR1 LGHDT, CDR2 YNNKEL (reference sequence). The chain's CDR3 is CASSPGTGTPGAKNIQYF. In nucleotides, the CDR3 is TGTGCCAGCAGTCCTGGGACAGGGACTCCAGGGGCCAAAAACATTCAGTACTTC. Full variable domain (outside the CDR3, taken from reference TRBV3-1 and TRBJ2-4): DTAVSQTPKYLVTQMGNDKSIKCEQNLGHDTMYWYKQDSKKFLKIMFSYNNKELIINETVPNRFSPKSPDKAHLNLHINSLELGDSAVYFCASSPGTGTPGAKNIQYFGAGTRLSVL.

The chain employs TRBV7-9 and TRBJ1-5; 8 positions agree with TRBD1. Trimming took 6 bases from V and 7 from J; bases not matched to a gene: 11. The CDR3 extends over 15 amino acids. CDR1 and CDR2 from the germline V gene are SEHNR and FQNEAQ (reference sequence). The CDR3 bases are TGTGCCAGCAGTTCGGACAGGGCGGATGGCCAGCCCCAGCATTTT. Translating gives CASSSDRADGQPQHF.

Only a few counts were recorded for this clonotype. The rearrangement uses TRBV10-2 and TRBJ2-5, with D perhaps TRBD1 (5 bases). The CDR3 totals 14 residues. Between the trimmed V and J ends, which lost 2 bases and 5 bases, there was a span of 12 bases. CDR1 and CDR2 from the germline V gene are WSHSY and SAAADI. Here the CDR3 reads CASSEIGVGETQYF. CDR3 bases: TGCGCCAGCAGTGAGATAGGGGTGGGGGAGACCCAGTACTTC.

This clonotype was counted only a few times. The V gene is TRBV5-1, the J gene TRBJ2-7, with TRBD2 matching over 10 bases. The CDR3 consists of 17 residues. The junction had 7 bases not matched to a gene; V was cut back by 0 bases and J by 1 base. Germline CDR1 reads SGHRS; CDR2 reads YFSETQ. The DNA for the CDR3 is TGCGCCAGCAGCTTGGATGCTAGCGGGAGTGTTTCCTACGAGCAGTACTTC. Translation: CASSLDASGSVSYEQYF.

This clonotype has more than one count but fewer than ten. The rearrangement links TRBV12-3 or TRBV12-4 to TRBJ1-2; D not resolved. V dropped 2 bases and J dropped 4 bases, with 8 bases sitting between them. The CDR3 runs 13 residues. This chain's CDR3 is CASSLIQFYGYTF. In DNA, the CDR3 is TGTGCCAGCAGTTTAATTCAATTCTATGGCTACACCTTC.

V gene TRBV4-1 combines with J gene TRBJ2-3, with TRBD2 identical over 10 bases. This CDR3 region has 17 residues. Germline CDR1 and CDR2: MGHRA and YSYEKL. J gave up 3 bases and V 1 base, and 7 bases lay outside the gene matches. The CDR3 sequence: CASSQAPRSGRTDTQYF. The CDR3, as DNA: TGCGCCAGCAGCCAAGCCCCTCGTAGCGGGAGGACAGATACGCAGTATTTT.

This clonotype came up a few times. The chain's CDR3 is CASSLRDRRAFF. Here the CDR3 DNA reads TGTGCCAGCAGCCTCCGGGACAGGAGGGCTTTCTTT. This chain links TRBV3-1 with TRBJ1-1, with TRBD1 identical over 8 bases. This CDR3 comprises 12 residues. Trimming at V came to 4 bases and at J to 11 bases, leaving 6 bases not matched to a gene. Germline V gene data show CDR1 as LGHDT and CDR2 as YNNKEL (reference sequence).

The J gene is TRBJ2-3, the V gene TRBV7-8; D possibly matches TRBD1 or TRBD2 (5 bases each). This CDR3 has 16 residues. Germline V gene data show CDR1 as SGHVS and CDR2 as FQNEAQ. Trimming left V 4 bases short and J 0 bases short, with 14 bases between. CDR3 protein: CASSYDLGTSTDTQYF. CDR3 DNA sequence: TGTGCCAGCAGCTACGACTTGGGGACCAGCACAGATACGCAGTATTTT.

The chain links TRBV20-1 to TRBJ2-4; D remains unclear. V gave up 0 bases and J gave up 0 bases, with 6 bases separating them. This CDR3 region has 14 residues. Looked up from germline, CDR1 is DFQATT and CDR2 is SNEGSKA (reference sequence). CDR3 sequence: CSARDPLAKNIQYF. The CDR3 DNA is TGCAGTGCTAGAGATCCGTTAGCCAAAAACATTCAGTACTTC.

This clonotype was seen a handful of times. The chain is built from TRBV27 and TRBJ2-2, with D tentatively TRBD2 (6 bases). V was cut by 2 bases and J by 7 bases, with 8 bases left in between. CDR3 length equals 13 residues. Germline V gene sequence: CDR1 MNHEY, CDR2 SMNVEV (reference sequence). The CDR3 nucleotides are TGTGCCAGCAGTTTACGGGGGAGCGGGGAGCTGTTTTTT. This codes for CASSLRGSGELFF.

This clonotype was detected many times. The rearrangement links TRBV29-1 to TRBJ2-5; either TRBD1 or TRBD2 may fit D (5 bases each). V lost 3 bases and J 4 bases, leaving 12 bases between the germline ends. This CDR3 is built from 13 residues. Germline assignment: CDR1 SQVTM and CDR2 ANQGSEA. The CDR3 region is CSVDPGRRETQYF. The DNA of the CDR3 is TGCAGCGTTGACCCAGGGAGACGAGAGACCCAGTACTTC.

The chain couples TRBV6-5 to TRBJ1-4, with D perhaps TRBD1 (6 bases). This CDR3 region has 14 residues. Trimming shortened V by 9 bases and J by 4 bases, and 15 bases separated the two germline ends. Germline V gives CDR1 MNHEY, CDR2 SVGAGI. The CDR3 sequence is CASGTGGLNEKLFF. CDR3 sequence (DNA): TGTGCCAGTGGGACGGGGGGCCTTAATGAAAAACTGTTTTTT.

This chain joins TRBV14 and TRBJ2-5; D perhaps matches TRBD1 (5 bases). The CDR3 is 14 amino acids. Trimming took off 2 bases at V and 4 bases at J, with 11 bases between the two ends. The germline gives CDR1 SGHDN, CDR2 FVKESK. The CDR3 loop reads CASSQPGNLETQYF. The CDR3 DNA follows: TGTGCCAGCAGCCAACCAGGGAACCTAGAGACCCAGTACTTC. Filled out from reference TRBV14 and TRBJ2-5, the complete variable domain reads EAGVTQFPSHSVIEKGQTVTLRCDPISGHDNLYWYRRVMGKEIKFLLHFVKESKQDESGMPNNRFLAERTGGTYSTLKVQPAELEDSGVYFCASSQPGNLETQYFGPGTRLLVL.

This sequence joins TRBV28 and TRBJ2-5; no clear D. There are 15 residues in the CDR3. Germline V lookup: CDR1 MDHEN, CDR2 SYDVKM. V lost 6 bases and J 0 bases, leaving 14 bases between the germline ends. CDR3 sequence reads: CASSLRSGNQETQYF. The CDR3 bases are TGTGCCAGCAGCCTGAGGTCAGGCAACCAAGAGACCCAGTACTTC.

The rearrangement joins TRBV21-1 to TRBJ2-3. TRBV21-1 is a pseudogene locus. The CDR3 is 16 residues long. CDR3 coding DNA: TGTGCCAGCAGCCTAAGGTACCCTAAGTTCACAGATACGCAGTATTTT. It specifies CASSLRYPKFTDTQYF.

This chain uses TRBV20-1 with TRBJ2-7; TRBD2 matches at 9 bases. The V and J ends lost 1 base and 0 bases, in that order; junction bases with no gene match: 4. The CDR3 has 15 residues. CDR1 DFQATT and CDR2 SNEGSKA come from the germline V gene (reference sequence). The CDR3 coding sequence is TGCAGTGCTAGAGGCCTAGCGGGGACCTCCTACGAGCAGTACTTC. It specifies CSARGLAGTSYEQYF.

The rearrangement joins TRBV3-1 to TRBJ2-1, with 7 bases aligning to TRBD1. The CDR3 loop spans 14 amino acids. Germline CDR1 is LGHDT and CDR2 is YNNKEL (reference sequence). After removal of 2 bases from V and 13 bases from J, the junction contained 11 bases not matched to a gene. CDR3 coding DNA: TGTGCCAGCAGCCAAAACCCGCAGGGGGAGACCCAGTTCTTC. Translation: CASSQNPQGETQFF.

This clonotype was seen more than once but under ten times. This chain joins TRBV7-3 and TRBJ2-1, with D tentatively TRBD1 or TRBD2 (6 bases each). The V end lost 2 bases, the J end lost 8 bases, and 13 bases lay between the germline ends. The CDR3 extends over 14 amino acids. Germline lookup yields CDR1 SGHTA and CDR2 FQGTGA. CDR3 DNA sequence: TGTGCCAGCAGCTTATCAGGAGGGGGGCATGAGCAGTTCTTC. This translates into CASSLSGGGHEQFF.

This chain connects TRBV5-1 to TRBJ1-1, with D unclear. Trimming left V 5 bases short and J 5 bases short, with 19 bases between. The CDR3 spans 15 residues. Germline V gene sequence: CDR1 SGHRS, CDR2 YFSETQ. DNA of the CDR3: TGCGCCAGCAGACCACAGCCCCAGGCGGGGACTGAAGCTTTCTTT. This gives the protein CASRPQPQAGTEAFF.